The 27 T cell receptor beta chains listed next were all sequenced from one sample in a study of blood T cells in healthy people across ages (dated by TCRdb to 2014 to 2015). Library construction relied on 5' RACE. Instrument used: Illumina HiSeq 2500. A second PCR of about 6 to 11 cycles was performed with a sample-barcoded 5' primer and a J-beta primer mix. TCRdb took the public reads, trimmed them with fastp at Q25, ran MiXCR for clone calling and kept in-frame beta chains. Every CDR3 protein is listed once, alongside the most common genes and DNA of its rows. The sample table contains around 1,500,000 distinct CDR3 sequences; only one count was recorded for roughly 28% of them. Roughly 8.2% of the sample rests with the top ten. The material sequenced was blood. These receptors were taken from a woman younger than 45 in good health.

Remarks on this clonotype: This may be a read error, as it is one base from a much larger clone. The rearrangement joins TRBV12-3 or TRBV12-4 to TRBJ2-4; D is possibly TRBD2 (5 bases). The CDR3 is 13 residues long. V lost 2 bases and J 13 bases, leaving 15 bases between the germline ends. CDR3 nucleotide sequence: TGTGCCAGCAGTTTATTGGAGGCACATGAGCAGTACTTC. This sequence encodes CASSLLEAHEQYF.

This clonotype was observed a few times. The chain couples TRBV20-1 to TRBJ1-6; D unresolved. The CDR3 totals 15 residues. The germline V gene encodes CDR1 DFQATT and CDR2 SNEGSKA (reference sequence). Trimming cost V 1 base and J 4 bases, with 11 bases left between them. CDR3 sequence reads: CSARGQYLYNSPLHF. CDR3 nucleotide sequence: TGCAGTGCTAGAGGGCAGTATCTTTATAATTCACCCCTCCACTTT.

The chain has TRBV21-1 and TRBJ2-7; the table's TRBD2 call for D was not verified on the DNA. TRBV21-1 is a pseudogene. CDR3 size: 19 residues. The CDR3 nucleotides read TGTGCCAGCAGCCCCGAGAGAGCCGGGACTAGCGGGACTTCCTACGAGCAGTACTTC. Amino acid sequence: CASSPERAGTSGTSYEQYF.

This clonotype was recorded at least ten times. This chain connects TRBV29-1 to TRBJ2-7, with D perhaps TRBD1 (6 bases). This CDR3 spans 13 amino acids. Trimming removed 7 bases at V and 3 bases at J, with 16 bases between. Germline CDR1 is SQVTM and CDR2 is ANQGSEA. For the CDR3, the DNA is TGCAGCGAGAGGGTGGCAGGGGACTACGAGCAGTACTTC. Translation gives CSERVAGDYEQYF.

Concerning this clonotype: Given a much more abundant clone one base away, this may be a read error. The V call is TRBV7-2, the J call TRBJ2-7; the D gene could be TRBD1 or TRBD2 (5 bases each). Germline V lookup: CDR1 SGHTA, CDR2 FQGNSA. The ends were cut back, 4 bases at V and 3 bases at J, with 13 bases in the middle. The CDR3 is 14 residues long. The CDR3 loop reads CASSCRDGSYEQYF. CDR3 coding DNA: TGTGCCAGCAGCTGCCGGGACGGAAGCTACGAGCAGTACTTC.

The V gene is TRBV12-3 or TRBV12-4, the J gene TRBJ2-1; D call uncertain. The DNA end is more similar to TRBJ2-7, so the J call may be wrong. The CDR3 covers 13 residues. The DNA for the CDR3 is TGTGCCAGCAGTTTGTCCAGCAACAATGAGCAGTACTTC. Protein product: CASSLSSNNEQYF.

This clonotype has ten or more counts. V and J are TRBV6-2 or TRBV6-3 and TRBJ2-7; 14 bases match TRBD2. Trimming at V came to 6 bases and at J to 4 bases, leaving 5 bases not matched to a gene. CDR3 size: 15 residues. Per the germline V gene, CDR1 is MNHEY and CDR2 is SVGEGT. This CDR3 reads CASSAGLAGVYEQYF. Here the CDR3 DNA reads TGTGCCAGCAGCGCGGGACTAGCGGGAGTGTACGAGCAGTACTTC.

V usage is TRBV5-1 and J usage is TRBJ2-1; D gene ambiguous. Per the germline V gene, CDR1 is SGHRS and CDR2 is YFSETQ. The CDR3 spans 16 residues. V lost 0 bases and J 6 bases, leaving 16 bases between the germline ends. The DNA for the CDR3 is TGCGCCAGCAGCTTGGGGTTTCCCTCGGGTGGCAATGAGCAGTTCTTC. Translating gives CASSLGFPSGGNEQFF.

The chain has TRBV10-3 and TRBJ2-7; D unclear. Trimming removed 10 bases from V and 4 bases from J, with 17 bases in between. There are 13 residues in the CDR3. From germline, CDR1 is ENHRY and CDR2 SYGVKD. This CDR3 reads CATSTGWAYEQYF. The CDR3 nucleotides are TGTGCCACCTCTACGGGCTGGGCGTACGAGCAGTACTTC.

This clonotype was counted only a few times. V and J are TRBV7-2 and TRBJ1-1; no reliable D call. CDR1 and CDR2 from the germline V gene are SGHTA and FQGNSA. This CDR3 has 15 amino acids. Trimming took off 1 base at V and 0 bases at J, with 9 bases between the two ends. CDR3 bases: TGTGCCAGCAGCTTAGTCGCAAATTTGAACACTGAAGCTTTCTTT. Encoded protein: CASSLVANLNTEAFF. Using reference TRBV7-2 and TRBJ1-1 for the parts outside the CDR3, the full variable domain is GAGVSQSPSNKVTEKGKDVELRCDPISGHTALYWYRQSLGQGLEFLIYFQGNSAPDKSGLPSDRFSAERTGGSVSTLTIQRTQQEDSAVYLCASSLVANLNTEAFFGQGTRLTVV.

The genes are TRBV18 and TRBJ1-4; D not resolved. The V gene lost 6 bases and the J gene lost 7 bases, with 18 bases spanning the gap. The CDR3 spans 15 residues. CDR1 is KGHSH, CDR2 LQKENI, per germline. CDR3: CASSPGPSHSEKLFF. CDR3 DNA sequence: TGTGCCAGCTCGCCGGGTCCTTCGCACAGTGAAAAACTGTTTTTT.

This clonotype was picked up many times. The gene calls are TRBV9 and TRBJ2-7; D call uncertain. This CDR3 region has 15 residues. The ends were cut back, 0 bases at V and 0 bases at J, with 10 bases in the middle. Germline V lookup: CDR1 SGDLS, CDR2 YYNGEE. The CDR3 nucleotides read TGTGCCAGCAGCGTAGAAGGAGAGAGCTCCTACGAGCAGTACTTC. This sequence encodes CASSVEGESSYEQYF.

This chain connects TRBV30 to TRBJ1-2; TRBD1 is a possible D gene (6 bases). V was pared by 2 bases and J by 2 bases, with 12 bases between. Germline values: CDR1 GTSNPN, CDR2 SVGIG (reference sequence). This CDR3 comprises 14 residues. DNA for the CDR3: TGTGCCTGGAGTACAGGGAGGTCGAACTATGGCTACACCTTC. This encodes CAWSTGRSNYGYTF. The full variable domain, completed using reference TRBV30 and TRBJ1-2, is SQTIHQWPATLVQPVGSPLSLECTVEGTSNPNLYWYRQAAGRGLQLLFYSVGIGQISSEVPQNLSASRPQDRQFILSSKKLLLSDSGFYLCAWSTGRSNYGYTFGSGTRLTVV.

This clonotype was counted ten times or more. The CDR3 DNA is TGCAGCGTCATACGGGAGGACAGGGCCAACATTCAGTACTTC. Its protein is CSVIREDRANIQYF. V gene TRBV29-1 combines with J gene TRBJ2-4, with D perhaps TRBD1 (8 bases). The germline V gene has CDR1 SQVTM and CDR2 ANQGSEA. The CDR3 runs to 14 residues. Between the trimmed V and J ends, which lost 6 bases and 7 bases, there was a span of 19 bases. The complete variable domain, with remaining parts taken from reference TRBV29-1 and TRBJ2-4, reads SAVISQKPSRDICQRGTSLTIQCQVDSQVTMMFWYRQQPGQSLTLIATANQGSEATYESGFVIDKFPISRPNLTFSTLTVSNMSPEDSSIYLCSVIREDRANIQYFGAGTRLSVL.

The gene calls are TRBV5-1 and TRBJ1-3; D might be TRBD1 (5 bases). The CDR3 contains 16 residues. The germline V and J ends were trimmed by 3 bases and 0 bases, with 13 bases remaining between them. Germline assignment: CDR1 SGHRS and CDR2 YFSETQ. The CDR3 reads CASSWDGINSGNTIYF. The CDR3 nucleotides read TGCGCCAGCAGCTGGGACGGAATAAACTCTGGAAACACCATATATTTT.

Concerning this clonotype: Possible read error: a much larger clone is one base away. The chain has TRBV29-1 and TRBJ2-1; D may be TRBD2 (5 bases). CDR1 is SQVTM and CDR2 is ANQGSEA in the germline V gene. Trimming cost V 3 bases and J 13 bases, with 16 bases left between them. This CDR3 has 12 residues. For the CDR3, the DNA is TGCAGCGTTGATCCGGGGAGAGAGACCCAGTTCTTC. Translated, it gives CSVDPGRETQFF.

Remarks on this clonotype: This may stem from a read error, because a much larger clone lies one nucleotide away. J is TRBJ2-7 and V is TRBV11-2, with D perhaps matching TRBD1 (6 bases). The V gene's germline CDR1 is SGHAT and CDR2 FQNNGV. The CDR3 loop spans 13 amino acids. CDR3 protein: CASTRDNSCEQYF. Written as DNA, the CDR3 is TGTGCCAGCACTAGGGACAACTCCTGCGAGCAGTACTTC.

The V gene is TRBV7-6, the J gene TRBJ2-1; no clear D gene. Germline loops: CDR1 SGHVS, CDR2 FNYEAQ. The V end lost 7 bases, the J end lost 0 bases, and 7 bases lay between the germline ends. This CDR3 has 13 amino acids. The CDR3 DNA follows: TGTGCCAGCACTGTCAGCTCCTACAATGAGCAGTTCTTC. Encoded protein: CASTVSSYNEQFF.

The CDR3 protein is CATSEIQGAGRYNEQFF. For the CDR3, the DNA is TGTGCCACCAGTGAGATCCAGGGTGCAGGAAGGTACAATGAGCAGTTCTTC. The rearrangement uses TRBV24-1 and TRBJ2-1; weak D call: TRBD1 (5 bases). Germline V gene data show CDR1 as KGHDR and CDR2 as SFDVKD. The V gene lost 4 bases and the J gene lost 4 bases, with 19 bases spanning the gap. The CDR3 is made up of 17 amino acids.

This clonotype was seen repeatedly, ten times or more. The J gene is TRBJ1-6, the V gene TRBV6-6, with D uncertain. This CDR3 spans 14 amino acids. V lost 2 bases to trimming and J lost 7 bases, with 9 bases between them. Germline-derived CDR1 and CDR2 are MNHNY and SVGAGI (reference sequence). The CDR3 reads CASSYRGRNSPLHF. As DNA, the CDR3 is TGTGCCAGCAGTTACAGAGGTCGGAATTCACCCCTCCACTTT.

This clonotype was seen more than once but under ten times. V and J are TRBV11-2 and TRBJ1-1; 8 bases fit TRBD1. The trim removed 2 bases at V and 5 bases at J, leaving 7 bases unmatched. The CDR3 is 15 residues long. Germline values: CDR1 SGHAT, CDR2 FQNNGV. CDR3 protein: CASSLRQGRLTEAFF. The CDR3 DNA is TGTGCCAGCAGCTTACGACAGGGGAGGTTGACTGAAGCTTTCTTT.

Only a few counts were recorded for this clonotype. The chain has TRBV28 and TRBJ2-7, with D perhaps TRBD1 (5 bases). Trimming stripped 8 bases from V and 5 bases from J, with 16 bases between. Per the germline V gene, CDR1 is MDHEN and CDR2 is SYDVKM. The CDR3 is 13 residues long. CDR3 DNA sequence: TGTGCCAGCGGTCGGCAGGGTTTCGACGAGCAGTACTTC. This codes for CASGRQGFDEQYF.

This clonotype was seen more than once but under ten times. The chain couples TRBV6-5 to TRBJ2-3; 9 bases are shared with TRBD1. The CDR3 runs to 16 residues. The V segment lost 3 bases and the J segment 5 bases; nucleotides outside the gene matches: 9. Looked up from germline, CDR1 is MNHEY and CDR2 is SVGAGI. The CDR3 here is CASSYLTGGKGDTQYF. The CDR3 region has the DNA TGTGCCAGCAGTTATCTGACAGGGGGAAAAGGAGATACGCAGTATTTT.

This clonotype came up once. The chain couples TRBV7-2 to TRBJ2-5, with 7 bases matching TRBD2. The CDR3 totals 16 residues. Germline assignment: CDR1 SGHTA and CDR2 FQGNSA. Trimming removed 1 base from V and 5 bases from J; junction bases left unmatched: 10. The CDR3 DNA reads TGTGCCAGCAGCTTAGGGCCGGGCGGGGGTAGTGAGACCCAGTACTTC. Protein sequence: CASSLGPGGGSETQYF.

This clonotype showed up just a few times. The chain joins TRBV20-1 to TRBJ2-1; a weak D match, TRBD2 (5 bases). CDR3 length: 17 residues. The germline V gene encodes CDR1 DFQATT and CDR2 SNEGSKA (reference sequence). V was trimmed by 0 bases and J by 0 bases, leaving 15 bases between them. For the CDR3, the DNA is TGCAGTGCTAGAGACGAAGGCGGGTTAAGCTCCTACAATGAGCAGTTCTTC. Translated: CSARDEGGLSSYNEQFF.

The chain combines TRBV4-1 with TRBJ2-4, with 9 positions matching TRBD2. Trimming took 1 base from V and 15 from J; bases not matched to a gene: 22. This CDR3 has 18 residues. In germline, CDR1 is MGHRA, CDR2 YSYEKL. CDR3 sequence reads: CASSQVPLVAGEPKPLYF. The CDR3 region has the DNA TGCGCCAGCAGCCAAGTACCTTTGGTAGCGGGAGAGCCAAAACCTCTGTACTTC.

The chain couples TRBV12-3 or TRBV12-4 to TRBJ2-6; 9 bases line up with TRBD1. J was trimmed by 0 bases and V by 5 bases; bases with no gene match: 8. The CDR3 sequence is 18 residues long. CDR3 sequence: CASSTGQGLHSGANVLTF. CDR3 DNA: TGTGCCAGCAGTACCGGACAGGGGCTTCACTCTGGGGCCAACGTCCTGACTTTC.